A single sample gave rise to the 25 T cell receptor beta chains below, sequenced in a study of identical twins. In TCRdb, the 5' RACE reads were re-called with MiXCR into one record per CDR3 protein. Of some 1,700,000 distinct CDR3 sequences listed, less than 35% were seen once; the top ten hold about 0.25%. Sequenced input: cord blood. The receptors derive from a newborn girl in good health.

Details on this clonotype: An end of the junction differs from the germline gene, which may be a read error. This chain uses TRBV4-2 with TRBJ1-5; no clear D gene. CDR3 length: 14 amino acids. The germline V gene encodes CDR1 LGHNA and CDR2 YNFKEQ. The CDR3 sequence is CASSEEGKNQPQHF. The CDR3 DNA reads TGTGCCAGCAGCGAAGAGGGTAAAAATCAGCCCCAGCATTTT.

A word on this clonotype: This could be a read error, since a much larger clone is one nucleotide away. This rearrangement joins TRBV12-3 or TRBV12-4 to TRBJ2-7, with D perhaps matching TRBD2 (6 bases). The end of the DNA fits TRBJ2-4 better, so the J call may be wrong. This CDR3 spans 13 amino acids. The CDR3 here is CASSPGGRNIQYF. The CDR3 DNA is TGTGCCAGCAGCCCCGGAGGGAGAAACATTCAGTACTTC.

This clonotype has more than one count but fewer than ten. The gene calls are TRBV29-1 and TRBJ1-4, with D hard to call. Trimming took 7 bases from V and 8 from J, leaving 17 bases between them. The CDR3 has 13 amino acids. The germline gives CDR1 SQVTM, CDR2 ANQGSEA. This CDR3 is CSGYDTLGEKLFF. In DNA form, the CDR3 reads TGCAGCGGCTACGACACCCTGGGGGAAAAACTGTTTTTT.

This clonotype was seen a handful of times. This chain uses TRBV12-3 or TRBV12-4 with TRBJ2-5; 9 bases map to TRBD2. Germline trimming cut 2 bases from V and 11 bases from J; bases unmatched to any gene: 9. The CDR3 contains 14 residues. This CDR3 reads CASSLQLAGVEQYF. The CDR3 bases are TGTGCCAGCAGTTTACAGTTAGCGGGAGTGGAGCAGTACTTC.

V and J are TRBV29-1 and TRBJ2-5; tentative D call: TRBD1 (5 bases). Per germline, CDR1 SQVTM and CDR2 ANQGSEA. The germline V and J ends were trimmed by 2 bases and 4 bases, with 14 bases remaining between them. CDR3 length: 14 residues. CDR3 residues: CSVERAGLGETQYF. The CDR3 nucleotides are TGCAGCGTTGAACGGGCAGGGCTGGGAGAGACCCAGTACTTC.

The rearrangement uses TRBV27 and TRBJ1-2; a possible D gene is TRBD1 (6 bases). The CDR3 has 16 amino acids. V lost 3 bases and J lost 8, with 22 bases in between. Germline CDR1 is MNHEY and CDR2 is SMNVEV (reference sequence). CDR3 nucleotides: TGTGCCAGCAGTTTTTTAGGACAGTCCCTATCGGGGGGCTACACCTTC. Protein product: CASSFLGQSLSGGYTF.

The V gene is TRBV3-1, the J gene TRBJ2-1; 7 bases match TRBD2. With V trimmed by 5 bases and J by 6 bases, 10 bases remained unmatched. CDR1 and CDR2 from the germline V gene are LGHDT and YNNKEL (reference sequence). The CDR3 length is 15 residues. The CDR3 bases are TGTGCCAGCAGCTCAGCCGGGACTACCCGCAATGAGCAGTTCTTC. Its protein is CASSSAGTTRNEQFF.

In its sample, this clonotype was seen a few times. V usage is TRBV4-1 and J usage is TRBJ2-5; 7 bases are shared with TRBD2. Trimming took 4 bases from V and 0 from J; bases not matched to a gene: 11. This CDR3 comprises 17 residues. Per germline, CDR1 MGHRA and CDR2 YSYEKL. CDR3 region: CASSRQGGFSYQETQYF. The DNA for the CDR3 is TGCGCCAGCAGCCGGCAGGGAGGGTTTTCGTACCAAGAGACCCAGTACTTC.

The chain couples TRBV28 to TRBJ2-1; D gene unclear. CDR1 is MDHEN, CDR2 SYDVKM, per germline. This CDR3 has 14 residues. V was clipped by 5 bases and J by 6 bases, with 14 bases between them. CDR3 sequence (DNA): TGTGCCAGCAGTCCCGCTGAAATAAGCAATGAGCAGTTCTTC. Translation: CASSPAEISNEQFF.

The V gene is TRBV11-2, the J gene TRBJ2-1, with 11 bases lining up with TRBD2. Germline CDR1 and CDR2: SGHAT and FQNNGV. CDR3 length equals 17 residues. The ends lost 4 bases at V and 1 base at J; junction bases unmatched: 6. In DNA, the CDR3 is TGTGCCAGCAGCTCGGAGGGACTAGCGGTGTCCTACAATGAGCAGTTCTTC. Its translation is CASSSEGLAVSYNEQFF. The variable domain in full, with the rest retrieved from reference TRBV11-2 and TRBJ2-1, is EAGVAQSPRYKIIEKRQSVAFWCNPISGHATLYWYQQILGQGPKLLIQFQNNGVVDDSQLPKDRFSAERLKGVDSTLKIQPAKLEDSAVYLCASSSEGLAVSYNEQFFGPGTRLTVL.

This clonotype was seen a few times. The V and J genes are TRBV13 and TRBJ2-1; 10 bases fit TRBD2. From germline, CDR1 is PRHDT and CDR2 FYEKMQ (reference sequence). CDR3 length: 17 amino acids. Unmatched junction bases numbered 9, after V lost 5 bases and J lost 2 bases. The CDR3 reads CASSRRLAGKAYNEQFF. The CDR3 region has the DNA TGTGCCAGCAGCCGCAGACTAGCGGGTAAGGCCTACAATGAGCAGTTCTTC.

J is TRBJ1-4 and V is TRBV28; TRBD1 agrees at 7 bases. The V and J ends lost 5 bases and 5 bases, in that order; junction bases with no gene match: 14. Germline V gene lookup returns CDR1 MDHEN and CDR2 SYDVKM. The CDR3 runs 17 residues. CDR3 nucleotide sequence: TGTGCCAGCAGTACCTCGGCGGCAGGGGGAGTAAATGAAAAACTGTTTTTT. It is translated as CASSTSAAGGVNEKLFF.

The rearrangement joins TRBV12-3 or TRBV12-4 to TRBJ1-2; TRBD1 aligns across 9 bases. The CDR3 is 15 amino acids. The trim removed 5 bases at V and 4 bases at J, leaving 8 bases unmatched. The DNA of the CDR3 is TGTGCCAGCAGTCCACAGGGGGCCCCTTTCTATGGCTACACCTTC. This codes for CASSPQGAPFYGYTF.

The CDR3 is CASISTGTLSPLHF. CDR3 coding DNA: TGTGCCAGCATTTCCACCGGGACACTATCACCCCTCCACTTT. V is TRBV2 and J is TRBJ1-6; weak D call: TRBD1 (6 bases). CDR3 size: 14 residues. The germline V and J ends were trimmed by 7 bases and 10 bases, with 17 bases remaining between them. The germline gives CDR1 SNHLY, CDR2 FYNNEI.

This CDR3 is CSARLGGGYEQYF. The CDR3 bases are TGCAGTGCTAGACTTGGCGGGGGGTACGAGCAGTACTTC. The chain has TRBV20-1 and TRBJ2-7; TRBD2 matches 8 bases. Trimming cost V 2 bases and J 4 bases; bases outside gene matches: 4. Germline V gene lookup returns CDR1 DFQATT and CDR2 SNEGSKA (reference sequence). The length of the CDR3 is 13 residues.

This clonotype was seen a few times. The rearrangement uses TRBV14 and TRBJ2-3; D gene uncertain. The V end lost 0 bases, the J end lost 6 bases, and 10 bases lay between the germline ends. Germline values: CDR1 SGHDN, CDR2 FVKESK. CDR3 length equals 14 residues. CDR3: CASSQEVLGDTQYF. As DNA, the CDR3 is TGTGCCAGCAGCCAAGAGGTGCTAGGGGATACGCAGTATTTT.

Comment on this clonotype: At one end, the junction sequence differs from germline, possibly due to a read error. The V gene is TRBV10-2, the J gene TRBJ2-1, with 8 bases identical to TRBD2. The CDR3 covers 16 residues. Germline CDR1 reads WSHSY; CDR2 reads SAAADI. CDR3 sequence: CASNGLREGSCNEQFF. CDR3 DNA: TGCGCCAGCAATGGACTCCGGGAGGGCTCCTGCAATGAGCAGTTCTTC.

This clonotype was observed a handful of times. This rearrangement joins TRBV20-1 to TRBJ2-5; D is unresolved. Germline CDR1 reads DFQATT; CDR2 reads SNEGSKA (reference sequence). Trimming removed 2 bases at V and 2 bases at J, with 18 bases between. CDR3 length equals 16 residues. This CDR3 reads CSARNPSLVIQETQYF. The CDR3 DNA follows: TGCAGTGCTAGAAACCCTTCTCTGGTTATTCAAGAGACCCAGTACTTC.

Concerning this clonotype itself: An end of the junction does not agree with germline; a read error may underlie this. CDR3: CAGRRTSGTSYQETQYF. CDR3 nucleotides: TGTGCCGGCAGACGGACTAGCGGGACTTCGTACCAAGAGACCCAGTACTTC. V usage is TRBV7-8 and J usage is TRBJ2-5, with TRBD2 identical over 12 bases. The CDR3 runs 17 residues. Germline assignment: CDR1 SGHVS and CDR2 FQNEAQ.

The chain combines TRBV6-1 with TRBJ2-7; no definite D call. The V end was cut by 4 bases, the J end by 3 bases, with 19 bases between. Germline V gene lookup returns CDR1 MNHNS and CDR2 SASEGT. The CDR3 spans 16 residues. CDR3 loop: CASSGALKTGYYEQYF. Written as DNA, the CDR3 is TGTGCCAGCAGTGGGGCACTGAAGACGGGTTACTACGAGCAGTACTTC.

This clonotype was seen a handful of times. The rearrangement uses TRBV4-2 and TRBJ2-5; tentatively, D is TRBD2 (7 bases). Germline V gene sequence: CDR1 LGHNA, CDR2 YNFKEQ. CDR3 size: 16 residues. Trimming shortened V by 0 bases and J by 11 bases, and 22 bases separated the two germline ends. In nucleotides, the CDR3 is TGTGCCAGCAGCCAAGATCGTGGGGGGGCTCTCAATGAGCAGTACTTC. Translating gives CASSQDRGGALNEQYF.

This chain links TRBV28 with TRBJ1-2; no clear D gene. Germline V lookup: CDR1 MDHEN, CDR2 SYDVKM. The CDR3 runs to 12 residues. For the CDR3, the DNA is TGTGCTACCTCCGAGGCCCCCGGTGGCTACACCTTC. The encoded protein is CATSEAPGGYTF.

This chain connects TRBV10-3 to TRBJ2-7; the match to TRBD1 covers 8 bases. V shed 4 bases, J shed 7 bases, and the junction held 6 bases outside the gene matches. The CDR3 has 13 residues. CDR1 ENHRY and CDR2 SYGVKD come from the germline V gene. The DNA for the CDR3 is TGTGCCATCAGTGTGGACAGGGCCAATGAGCAGTACTTC. It specifies CAISVDRANEQYF.

Turning to this clonotype: Possible read error: a much larger clone is one base away. The chain combines TRBV4-2 with TRBJ2-4; 12 positions agree with TRBD2. CDR3 length: 15 amino acids. In germline, CDR1 is LGHNA, CDR2 YNFKEQ. The V gene end was trimmed by 4 bases and the J gene end by 9 bases; junction bases not matched to a gene: 7. The CDR3 spells CASSLTSGRQTIQYF. For the CDR3, the DNA is TGTGCCAGCAGCCTGACTAGCGGGAGACAAACCATTCAGTACTTC.

The rearrangement links TRBV5-1 to TRBJ2-7, with TRBD2 matching over 12 bases. Germline trimming cut 4 bases from V and 4 bases from J; bases unmatched to any gene: 9. The CDR3 consists of 16 residues. Germline CDR1 reads SGHRS; CDR2 reads YFSETQ. Written as DNA, the CDR3 is TGCGCCAGCAGCCCTACTAGCGGGAGGTATCAGTACGAGCAGTACTTC. Its protein is CASSPTSGRYQYEQYF.